These 5 T cell receptor beta chains were all obtained from the same sample, sequenced in a study. Using its own MiXCR run on the 5' RACE reads, TCRdb lists one record per CDR3 protein. The top ten clones hold about 4.3% of a sample with about 32,000 distinct CDR3 sequences, approximately 25% of them seen once. The material sequenced was memory CD4+ T cells sorted from blood. Stated subset: memory CD4+ T cells, CD4+CD45RO+CD25-. The source is a female donor with breast cancer.

This chain links TRBV7-9 with TRBJ2-3, with 10 bases aligning to TRBD2. The CDR3 runs to 17 residues. With 6 bases clipped from V and 4 bases from J, the junction kept 13 bases outside the gene matches. Per germline, CDR1 SEHNR and CDR2 FQNEAQ (reference sequence). This CDR3 is CASSLLFGLAGADTQYF. The CDR3 DNA sequence: TGTGCCAGCAGTCTTCTCTTTGGGCTAGCGGGAGCAGATACGCAGTATTTT. The full variable domain, with the rest looked up from reference TRBV7-9 and TRBJ2-3, is DTGVSQNPRHKITKRGQNVTFRCDPISEHNRLYWYRQTLGQGPEFLTYFQNEAQLEKSRLLSDRFSAERPKGSFSTLEIQRTEQGDSAMYLCASSLLFGLAGADTQYFGPGTRLTVL.

J is TRBJ1-2 and V is TRBV18; the D is unclear. V lost 5 bases to trimming and J lost 0 bases, with 22 bases between them. Per the germline V gene, CDR1 is KGHSH and CDR2 is LQKENI. The CDR3 consists of 18 residues. The CDR3 region has the DNA TGTGCCAGCTCAGTCTACGGTTCTGCAGAAACAGCTAACTATGGCTACACCTTC. Translation gives CASSVYGSAETANYGYTF.

This clonotype was counted a few times. The rearrangement links TRBV12-3 or TRBV12-4 to TRBJ1-2, with 7 positions matching TRBD1. V dropped 3 bases and J dropped 13; count of bases not matched to a gene: 8. This CDR3 region has 12 residues. The CDR3 spells CASSFGTDSSTF. The CDR3, as DNA: TGTGCCAGCAGTTTTGGGACAGACTCTAGCACCTTC.

The chain has TRBV12-3 or TRBV12-4 and TRBJ2-3; a weak D match, TRBD2 (6 bases). Trimming took 5 bases from V and 6 from J, leaving 24 bases between them. CDR3 length: 17 amino acids. CDR3 DNA: TGTGCCAGCAGTGCATCACCGGGACTGGTAGTGGGGGATACGCAGTATTTT. Translating gives CASSASPGLVVGDTQYF.

This clonotype showed up just once. J is TRBJ1-1 and V is TRBV25-1; 11 nucleotides align to TRBD1. The junction had 5 bases not matched to a gene; V was cut back by 3 bases and J by 5 bases. CDR3 length: 15 residues. Germline CDR1 and CDR2: MGHDK and SYGVNS. The CDR3 protein is CASSDGQGAKTEAFF. The CDR3 DNA follows: TGTGCCAGCAGTGACGGACAGGGGGCAAAGACTGAAGCTTTCTTT.